This entry lists 27 T cell receptor beta chains sequenced from one sample in a study of CD8 T cells in ankylosing spondylitis. General study points: Within ankylosing spondylitis blood, a TCR beta motif made up of seven to nine highly homologous variants appeared to be characteristic.

Their antigens remain unidentified. TCRdb processed the 5' RACE reads anew with MiXCR; each CDR3 protein has one entry. The repertoire holds some 400,000 distinct CDR3 sequences, with 20% to 25% as singletons. Sequenced sample: blood, either unsorted or a sorted T cell fraction (not recorded which). All receptors derive from a male donor with ankylosing spondylitis.

A few counts support this clonotype. The rearrangement links TRBV3-1 to TRBJ2-7, with D hard to call. Germline CDR1 LGHDT, CDR2 YNNKEL (reference sequence). V dropped 4 bases and J dropped 6 bases, with 19 bases sitting between them. The CDR3 has 15 amino acids. The CDR3 sequence: CASSPTPDPGLEQYF. The CDR3 region has the DNA TGTGCCAGCAGCCCTACTCCTGACCCTGGGCTCGAGCAGTACTTC.

This clonotype was observed many times. The rearrangement joins TRBV29-1 to TRBJ2-5, with a weak D call TRBD1 (5 bases). This CDR3 has 12 amino acids. V shed 2 bases and J shed 3 bases, with 7 bases lying between them. CDR1 is SQVTM, CDR2 ANQGSEA, per germline. The CDR3 loop reads CSVERREETQYF. The CDR3 nucleotides read TGCAGCGTTGAACGCAGGGAAGAGACCCAGTACTTC.

This clonotype has more than one count but fewer than ten. This rearrangement joins TRBV19 to TRBJ1-5, with D perhaps matching TRBD1 (6 bases). Germline V gene lookup returns CDR1 LNHDA and CDR2 SQIVND (reference sequence). V was pared by 4 bases and J by 5 bases, with 15 bases between. This CDR3 contains 15 residues. The CDR3 DNA reads as TGTGCCAGTAGTACACAGGGCCTATCTTATCAGCCCCAGCATTTT. This codes for CASSTQGLSYQPQHF.

The genes are TRBV20-1 and TRBJ2-5; D may correspond to TRBD1 or TRBD2 (6 bases each). The V gene's germline CDR1 is DFQATT and CDR2 SNEGSKA (reference sequence). The CDR3 sequence is 15 residues long. V was cut by 0 bases and J by 4 bases, with 15 bases left in between. CDR3 residues: CSARDFGGLGETQYF. CDR3 in DNA: TGCAGTGCTAGAGATTTCGGGGGCCTCGGAGAGACCCAGTACTTC.

The DNA of the CDR3 is TGTGCCACCAAGGGACAGCACGAGCAGTACTTC. It codes for CATKGQHEQYF. This rearrangement joins TRBV28 to TRBJ2-7; 7 nucleotides agree with TRBD1. V lost 10 bases, J lost 5 bases, and 5 bases stayed unmatched. This CDR3 is built from 11 residues. CDR1 MDHEN and CDR2 SYDVKM come from the germline V gene.

The genes are TRBV5-6 and TRBJ2-1, with no clear D. The V and J ends lost 6 bases and 6 bases respectively, with 7 bases between them. Germline assignment: CDR1 SGHDT and CDR2 YYEEEE. The CDR3 sequence is 11 residues long. The CDR3 spells CASIPGNEQFF. CDR3 nucleotides: TGTGCCAGCATTCCGGGCAATGAGCAGTTCTTC.

The rearrangement links TRBV20-1 to TRBJ2-5, with D perhaps TRBD1 or TRBD2 (6 bases each). The germline gives CDR1 DFQATT, CDR2 SNEGSKA (reference sequence). There are 12 residues in the CDR3. V lost 4 bases and J 5 bases, leaving 11 bases between the germline ends. The CDR3 sequence: CSANGGLETQYF. CDR3 nucleotide sequence: TGCAGTGCTAACGGGGGCTTGGAGACCCAGTACTTC.

The chain joins TRBV5-1 to TRBJ2-7; either TRBD1 or TRBD2 may fit D (5 bases each). The ends were cut back, 2 bases at V and 3 bases at J, with 18 bases in the middle. Germline-derived CDR1 and CDR2 are SGHRS and YFSETQ. The CDR3 sequence is 16 residues long. The CDR3 loop reads CASSLNGGPINYEQYF. CDR3 bases: TGCGCCAGCAGCTTAAATGGGGGTCCCATTAACTACGAGCAGTACTTC.

The sample holds many counts of this clonotype. V and J are TRBV12-3 or TRBV12-4 and TRBJ2-2, with 7 bases lining up with TRBD2. V shed 3 bases, J shed 4 bases, and the junction held 5 bases outside the gene matches. The CDR3 is 15 residues long. CDR3 nucleotide sequence: TGTGCCAGCAGTTTTGGACTAGATGCCACCGGGGAGCTGTTTTTT. This encodes CASSFGLDATGELFF.

The chain recombines TRBV10-3 with TRBJ1-4; D is unresolved. The germline V and J ends were trimmed by 2 bases and 8 bases, with 3 bases remaining between them. The CDR3 runs to 11 residues. CDR1 is ENHRY, CDR2 SYGVKD, per germline. The CDR3 DNA reads as TGTGCCATCAGTGAGGGGGAAAAACTGTTTTTT. This codes for CAISEGEKLFF.

This clonotype has more than one count but fewer than ten. The rearrangement links TRBV18 to TRBJ2-1; possible D gene TRBD1, 5 bases. In germline, CDR1 is KGHSH, CDR2 LQKENI. Between the trimmed V and J ends, which lost 5 bases and 7 bases, there was a span of 15 bases. The CDR3 extends over 14 amino acids. The CDR3 reads CASSFQGVSNEQFF. The CDR3 coding sequence is TGTGCCAGCTCATTCCAGGGTGTTAGTAATGAGCAGTTCTTC.

The sample holds a few counts of this clonotype. The gene calls are TRBV4-2 and TRBJ2-7; D gene ambiguous. This CDR3 comprises 15 residues. V gave up 6 bases and J gave up 3 bases, with 18 bases separating them. CDR1 and CDR2 (germline): LGHNA, YNFKEQ. CDR3 coding DNA: TGTGCCAGCAGGCTTGCCGGCGGTAAGTTCTACGAGCAGTACTTC. This translates into CASRLAGGKFYEQYF.

In its sample, this clonotype was seen a few times. The chain uses TRBV5-1 and TRBJ2-7; 14 bases agree with TRBD2. The CDR3 is made up of 16 amino acids. Germline trimming cut 3 bases from V and 4 bases from J; bases unmatched to any gene: 6. The germline gives CDR1 SGHRS, CDR2 YFSETQ. CDR3 loop: CASSSPGLAGVYEQYF. Written as DNA, the CDR3 is TGCGCCAGCAGCTCACCGGGACTAGCGGGAGTGTACGAGCAGTACTTC.

This rearrangement joins TRBV28 to TRBJ2-3, with 8 bases aligning to TRBD2. The CDR3 loop spans 16 amino acids. Germline values: CDR1 MDHEN, CDR2 SYDVKM. With 3 bases clipped from V and 1 base from J, the junction kept 6 bases outside the gene matches. The CDR3 here is CASSLDGRARTDTQYF. CDR3 in DNA: TGTGCCAGCAGTTTGGACGGGAGGGCTCGCACAGATACGCAGTATTTT.

A few counts support this clonotype. The chain is built from TRBV7-9 and TRBJ2-7, with 11 bases fitting TRBD2. This CDR3 region has 16 residues. CDR1 and CDR2 (germline): SEHNR, FQNEAQ (reference sequence). The J segment lost 1 base and the V segment lost 5 bases, leaving 7 bases of the junction unmatched. CDR3 amino acids: CASSRALAGGSYEQYF. CDR3 nucleotide sequence: TGTGCCAGCAGCCGAGCCCTAGCGGGAGGTTCCTACGAGCAGTACTTC.

The rearrangement links TRBV15 to TRBJ2-7; no firm D call. Germline V gene lookup returns CDR1 LNHNV and CDR2 YYDKDF (reference sequence). Trimming removed 0 bases from V and 7 bases from J, with 16 bases in between. The CDR3 is 15 residues long. CDR3 sequence (DNA): TGTGCCACCAGCAGAGATCAATCAAGTCAGCCGGAGCAGTACTTC. Translating it yields CATSRDQSSQPEQYF.

This sequence joins TRBV5-1 and TRBJ2-3; 12 bases agree with TRBD2. Germline V gene data show CDR1 as SGHRS and CDR2 as YFSETQ. V dropped 1 base and J dropped 3; count of bases not matched to a gene: 6. The CDR3 is 17 residues long. The CDR3 DNA sequence: TGCGCCAGCAGCTTGACCCCCGGGACTAGCGGGACAGATACGCAGTATTTT. Its translation is CASSLTPGTSGTDTQYF.

The chain joins TRBV11-1 to TRBJ1-1; no firm D call. This CDR3 has 14 amino acids. Germline lookup yields CDR1 SGHAT and CDR2 FQDESV (reference sequence). Trimming took 1 base from V and 0 from J, leaving 6 bases between them. CDR3 DNA sequence: TGTGCCAGCAGCTTAGGTGCCATGAACACTGAAGCTTTCTTT. Its protein product is CASSLGAMNTEAFF.

This clonotype was counted between two and nine times. The chain recombines TRBV10-3 with TRBJ2-3; 9 bases are shared with TRBD2. Germline V gene data show CDR1 as ENHRY and CDR2 as SYGVKD. Unmatched junction bases numbered 7, after V lost 7 bases and J lost 5 bases. This CDR3 has 14 residues. CDR3 DNA: TGTGCCATCAACGGCGGGAGGGCCCAAGATACGCAGTATTTT. This sequence encodes CAINGGRAQDTQYF.

This clonotype was seen many times. The chain couples TRBV6-5 to TRBJ2-7; TRBD2 aligns across 12 bases. The CDR3 sequence is 17 residues long. Per the germline V gene, CDR1 is MNHEY and CDR2 is SVGAGI. Trimming cost V 3 bases and J 3 bases; bases outside gene matches: 9. In nucleotides, the CDR3 is TGTGCCAGCAGTTATGGTTACGGGACTAGCGGGTTCTACGAGCAGTACTTC. Translated: CASSYGYGTSGFYEQYF.

This sequence joins TRBV6-1 and TRBJ2-7; D possibly corresponds to TRBD2 (5 bases). Germline CDR1 MNHNS, CDR2 SASEGT. The CDR3 is 14 amino acids. V was trimmed by 4 bases and J by 6 bases, leaving 16 bases between them. The CDR3 DNA sequence: TGTGCCAGCAGTGTAGGGCGGGCCCCAGGCGAGCAGTACTTC. Translating gives CASSVGRAPGEQYF.

This chain links TRBV28 with TRBJ2-2, with a possible D match to TRBD2 (5 bases). Trimming left V 7 bases short and J 4 bases short, with 13 bases between. CDR3 length: 14 amino acids. The germline V gene has CDR1 MDHEN and CDR2 SYDVKM. The CDR3 is CASIRGRSTGELFF. In DNA form, the CDR3 reads TGTGCCAGCATCCGAGGGCGATCCACCGGGGAGCTGTTTTTT.

A few counts support this clonotype. V usage is TRBV29-1 and J usage is TRBJ2-3; maybe TRBD1 (6 bases). Germline V CDR1 and CDR2: SQVTM, ANQGSEA. The CDR3 totals 15 residues. V lost 7 bases to trimming and J lost 0 bases, with 17 bases between them. The CDR3 DNA reads as TGCAGCGCGAGGGGGATTCAGTCTAGCACAGATACGCAGTATTTT. Its protein is CSARGIQSSTDTQYF.

This clonotype came up a few times. The rearrangement links TRBV18 to TRBJ2-3; D is unresolved. The V gene lost 2 bases and the J gene lost 2 bases, with 5 bases spanning the gap. Germline V lookup: CDR1 KGHSH, CDR2 LQKENI. The CDR3 totals 13 residues. The CDR3 loop is CASSPWITDTQYF. Written as DNA, the CDR3 is TGTGCCAGCTCACCATGGATCACAGATACGCAGTATTTT.

The table lists this clonotype with a few counts. The V call is TRBV7-3, the J call TRBJ2-3; perhaps TRBD1 as D (6 bases). Trimming cost V 5 bases and J 3 bases, with 15 bases left between them. Germline V gene sequence: CDR1 SGHTA, CDR2 FQGTGA. This CDR3 has 15 amino acids. The CDR3: CASSKGGPMTDTQYF. The DNA for the CDR3 is TGTGCCAGCAGCAAAGGGGGACCCATGACAGATACGCAGTATTTT.

CDR3 in amino acids: CASSQDTGGSAYEQYF. CDR3 DNA sequence: TGCGCCAGCAGCCAGGACACAGGGGGCAGTGCTTACGAGCAGTACTTC. The chain combines TRBV4-3 with TRBJ2-7, with TRBD1 identical over 9 bases. Trimming removed 3 bases from V and 4 bases from J; junction bases left unmatched: 10. CDR3 size: 16 residues. From germline, CDR1 is LGHNA and CDR2 YSLEER.

In DNA form, the CDR3 reads TGCAGCGTTGATAAGGGGACCTCCCTTTTCGACACCGGGGAGCTGTTTTTT. Its protein product is CSVDKGTSLFDTGELFF. This chain links TRBV29-1 with TRBJ2-2; D is perhaps TRBD1 or TRBD2 (5 bases each). In germline, CDR1 is SQVTM, CDR2 ANQGSEA. V lost 3 bases and J 3 bases, leaving 20 bases between the germline ends. The CDR3 runs 17 residues.